These T cell receptor beta chains were read from a single sample in a study of cytomegalovirus exposure and HLA in healthy donors. The data were produced by immunoSEQ multiplex PCR, yet TCRdb's version contains in-frame clones alone and is incomplete. The sample consists of around 110,000 clones, approximately 81% of them appearing once. Sequenced: PBMCs. The receptors were gathered from a man under 40 in good health and CMV-seropositive. Both conserved end residues are part of each CDR3. The order of the fields is clone size, V gene, D gene, J gene, CDR3 protein, CDR3 DNA. The D gene is left open where the match is weak. Some rows mark clone size as missing; the rest say once, few, many or name a class of expanded clone.

>NA|TRBV28|TRBD1|TRBJ1-5
CASSPGTGFQPQHF
TGTGCCAGCAGCCCCGGGACAGGGTTTCAGCCCCAGCATTTT
>once|TRBV27|TRBD2|TRBJ2-1
CASSLTRLASEQFF
TGTGCCAGCAGTTTAACCCGACTAGCAAGTGAGCAGTTCTTC
>NA|TRBV27|NA|TRBJ2-3
CASSLVPGSATQYF
TGTGCCAGCAGTTTAGTGCCGGGATCGGCTACGCAGTATTTT
>NA|TRBV15|NA|TRBJ1-5
CATSRDLAGRSNQPQHF
TGTGCCACCAGCAGAGACTTGGCAGGCCGTAGCAATCAGCCCCAGCATTTT
>NA|TRBV6-5|TRBD1|TRBJ2-7
CASSITGGNSEQYF
TGTGCCAGCAGTATAACAGGGGGCAATTCTGAGCAGTACTTC
>NA|TRBV16|TRBD2|TRBJ2-7
CASSRTSGRIEQYF
TGTGCCAGCAGCCGGACTAGCGGGAGGATAGAGCAGTACTTC
>NA|TRBV6-5|NA|TRBJ2-1
CASSYGPTSYNEQFF
TGTGCCAGCAGTTACGGTCCTACCTCCTACAATGAGCAGTTCTTC
>once|TRBV13|NA|TRBJ1-6
CASSFYSGSGLSLHF
TGTGCCAGCAGCTTTTATTCAGGCTCAGGTCTGTCCCTCCACTTT
>NA|TRBV27|TRBD2|TRBJ2-2
CASSFGSGGYTNTGELFF
TGTGCCAGCAGTTTCGGTAGCGGGGGGTATACGAACACCGGGGAGCTGTTTTTT
>NA|TRBV27|TRBD1|TRBJ2-4
CASSSPVGQGADIQYF
TGTGCCAGCAGTTCCCCAGTCGGACAGGGGGCTGACATTCAGTACTTC
>NA|TRBV19|TRBD1|TRBJ2-1
CASSRQGVYNEQFF
TGTGCCAGTAGTAGACAGGGGGTCTACAATGAGCAGTTCTTC
>NA|TRBV6-1|NA|TRBJ2-4
CASRYISGENIQYF
TGTGCCAGCAGATACATTTCCGGGGAAAACATTCAGTACTTC
>once|TRBV7-2|NA|TRBJ1-2
CASSVTGGGGYTF
TGTGCCAGCAGCGTGACAGGCGGTGGGGGCTACACCTTC
>NA|TRBV30|NA|TRBJ1-6
CAWSADGLNSPLHF
TGTGCCTGGAGTGCGGACGGACTTAATTCACCCCTCCACTTT
>NA|TRBV5-1|TRBD2|TRBJ2-7
CASSLVGTSGVEQYF
TGCGCCAGCAGCTTGGTAGGGACTAGCGGGGTCGAGCAGTACTTC
>NA|TRBV27|TRBD1|TRBJ2-7
CASSLSGQDPYEQYF
TGTGCCAGCAGTTTATCGGGACAGGATCCTTACGAGCAGTACTTC
>NA|TRBV29-1|TRBD2|TRBJ2-2
CSVEDPAGGNTGELFF
TGCAGCGTTGAAGATCCCGCGGGAGGGAACACCGGGGAGCTGTTTTTT
>NA|TRBV7-7|TRBD1|TRBJ2-5
CASSSGGYGTQYF
TGTGCTAGCAGCTCAGGGGGTTACGGGACCCAGTACTTC
>NA|TRBV4-3|NA|TRBJ2-3
CASSQGSVETDTQYF
TGCGCCAGCAGCCAAGGCAGCGTTGAAACAGATACGCAGTATTTT
>NA|TRBV4-1|TRBD1|TRBJ2-7
CASSLLQGAKREQYF
TGCGCCAGCAGCCTACTACAGGGGGCAAAACGCGAGCAGTACTTC
>NA|TRBV5-1|NA|TRBJ1-1
CASSWAGAGAAMNTEAFF
TGCGCCAGCAGCTGGGCGGGGGCGGGGGCTGCGATGAACACTGAAGCTTTCTTT
>NA|TRBV13|TRBD1|TRBJ1-1
CASSSIPQGDAEAFF
TGTGCCAGCAGCTCCATTCCTCAGGGGGATGCCGAAGCTTTCTTT
>NA|TRBV11-2|TRBD1|TRBJ2-7
CASSFKTGSYEQYF
TGTGCCAGCAGCTTCAAGACAGGGAGCTACGAGCAGTACTTC
>NA|TRBV11-3|TRBD1|TRBJ1-3
CASSLGTGAGNTIYF
TGTGCCAGCAGCTTAGGGACAGGCGCTGGAAACACCATATATTTT
>NA|TRBV27|TRBD2|TRBJ2-5
CASRRGGTSGRVETQYF
TGTGCCAGCAGGCGAGGCGGGACTAGCGGGAGGGTTGAGACCCAGTACTTC
>few|TRBV9|TRBD2|TRBJ2-3
CASSVAGSGGLYF
TGTGCCAGCAGCGTAGCGGGGAGCGGGGGCCTGTATTTT
>NA|TRBV5-4|NA|TRBJ2-5
CASSSGVGGQETQYF
TGTGCCAGCAGCTCGGGGGTTGGCGGGCAAGAGACCCAGTACTTC
>NA|TRBV21-1|NA|TRBJ2-7
CASSKGRVAGSYEQYF
TGTGCCAGCAGCAAGGGCCGGGTAGCGGGTTCCTACGAGCAGTACTTC
>NA|TRBV4-2|NA|TRBJ2-5
CASSRPGVYETQYF
TGTGCCAGCAGCCGACCGGGGGTGTATGAGACCCAGTACTTC
>NA|TRBV5-4|TRBD1|TRBJ1-3
CASSSRGAGNTIYF
TGTGCCAGCAGCTCCAGGGGGGCAGGAAACACCATATATTTT
>NA|TRBV21-1|NA|TRBJ2-7
CASSKGDRGGEQYF
TGTGCCAGCAGCAAGGGGGACAGGGGTGGCGAGCAGTACTTC
>NA|TRBV30|NA|TRBJ1-4
CAWSRQESEKLFF
TGTGCCTGGAGTAGGCAGGAAAGTGAAAAACTGTTTTTT
>NA|TRBV6-6|NA|TRBJ2-7
CASSYDYLSSYEQYF
TGTGCCAGCAGTTACGACTACCTGAGCTCCTACGAGCAGTACTTC
>NA|TRBV7-3|NA|TRBJ1-1
CASSLIRNTEAFF
TGTGCCAGCAGCTTAATTCGGAACACTGAAGCTTTCTTT
>NA|TRBV5-4|TRBD1|TRBJ1-1
CASSWDRLSNTEAFF
TGTGCCAGCAGCTGGGACAGACTATCGAACACTGAAGCTTTCTTT
>once|TRBV4-2|NA|TRBJ1-5
CASSQDGNQPQHF
TGTGCCAGCAGCCAAGACGGCAATCAGCCCCAGCATTTT
>NA|TRBV10-3|NA|TRBJ1-6
CAYKGGLGNNSPLHF
TGTGCCTACAAAGGAGGTCTGGGGAATAATTCACCCCTCCACTTT
>NA|TRBV11-2|TRBD2|TRBJ2-1
CASSSLTSGPLSPYNEQFF
TGTGCCAGCAGCTCACTTACTAGCGGGCCCCTCTCTCCATACAATGAGCAGTTCTTC
>NA|TRBV18|NA|TRBJ1-3
CASSRPGHGNTIYF
TGTGCCAGCTCACGACCGGGACACGGAAACACCATATATTTT
>NA|TRBV29-1|NA|TRBJ1-1
CSVEQGPAWDTEAFF
TGCAGCGTTGAACAGGGGCCGGCATGGGACACTGAAGCTTTCTTT
>NA|TRBV6-6|NA|TRBJ1-5
CASRGIGRDSNQPQHF
TGTGCCAGCAGGGGGATCGGGAGAGATAGCAATCAGCCCCAGCATTTT
>NA|TRBV5-6|NA|TRBJ2-5
CASSLEPGLTQYF
TGTGCCAGCAGCTTGGAGCCAGGGTTGACCCAGTACTTC
>NA|TRBV6-5|TRBD1|TRBJ2-6
CASRETGAGANVLTF
TGTGCCAGCAGGGAGACAGGGGCTGGGGCCAACGTCCTGACTTTC
>NA|TRBV9|NA|TRBJ2-3
CASSPRPFSFSDTQYF
TGTGCCAGCAGCCCGCGCCCCTTTTCTTTTTCAGATACGCAGTATTTT
>NA|TRBV5-4|NA|TRBJ2-7
CASSLATGNSYEQYF
TGTGCCAGCAGCTTGGCAACAGGGAATTCCTACGAGCAGTACTTC
>NA|TRBV6-5|NA|TRBJ2-2
CASSYLPGELFF
TGTGCCAGCAGTTATCTTCCCGGGGAGCTGTTTTTT
>NA|TRBV28|TRBD1|TRBJ2-1
CASSQDQGAYNEQFF
TGTGCCAGCAGCCAAGACCAGGGGGCATACAATGAGCAGTTCTTC
>NA|TRBV4-1|NA|TRBJ2-7
CASSQSALDRYYEQYF
TGCGCCAGCAGCCAAAGTGCCCTCGACAGGTACTACGAGCAGTACTTC
>NA|TRBV28|TRBD1|TRBJ2-7
CASSSTGTGIYEQYF
TGTGCCAGCAGTTCTACCGGGACAGGGATCTACGAGCAGTACTTC
>NA|TRBV7-9|TRBD1|TRBJ1-1
CSSSSTGTGSEAFF
TGTTCCAGCAGCTCCACCGGGACAGGGTCTGAAGCTTTCTTT
>once|TRBV12-5|NA|TRBJ1-1
CASGHGNTEAFF
TGTGCTAGTGGTCACGGTAACACTGAAGCTTTCTTT
>NA|TRBV19|NA|TRBJ1-5
CASSRGLYSNQPQHF
TGTGCCAGTAGCCGAGGGCTTTATAGCAATCAGCCCCAGCATTTT
>NA|TRBV5-1|TRBD1|TRBJ1-1
CASSKPGTQGTEAFF
TGCGCCAGCAGCAAGCCCGGGACACAGGGGACTGAAGCTTTCTTT
>NA|TRBV4-3|NA|TRBJ2-7
CASSQNRMPYYEQYF
TGCGCCAGCAGCCAGAACAGGATGCCGTACTACGAGCAGTACTTC
>NA|TRBV4-3|TRBD1|TRBJ2-7
CASSSDRASSYEQYF
TGCGCCAGCAGTTCGGACAGGGCGAGCTCCTACGAGCAGTACTTC
>NA|TRBV27|TRBD1|TRBJ1-2
CASSSSDWPGGLPLFGYTF
TGTGCCAGCAGTTCATCGGACTGGCCAGGGGGCCTTCCCCTATTCGGCTACACCTTC
>NA|TRBV7-9|TRBD1|TRBJ1-1
CSSTGAGNTEAFF
TGTTCCAGCACAGGGGCTGGAAACACTGAAGCTTTCTTT
>NA|TRBV11-2|TRBD1|TRBJ2-5
CASSLDYRGRETQYF
TGTGCCAGCAGCTTAGATTACAGGGGGAGAGAGACCCAGTACTTC
>NA|TRBV6-6|NA|TRBJ2-7
CASSYSGLSSYEQYF
TGTGCCAGCAGTTACTCGGGGCTAAGCTCCTACGAGCAGTACTTC